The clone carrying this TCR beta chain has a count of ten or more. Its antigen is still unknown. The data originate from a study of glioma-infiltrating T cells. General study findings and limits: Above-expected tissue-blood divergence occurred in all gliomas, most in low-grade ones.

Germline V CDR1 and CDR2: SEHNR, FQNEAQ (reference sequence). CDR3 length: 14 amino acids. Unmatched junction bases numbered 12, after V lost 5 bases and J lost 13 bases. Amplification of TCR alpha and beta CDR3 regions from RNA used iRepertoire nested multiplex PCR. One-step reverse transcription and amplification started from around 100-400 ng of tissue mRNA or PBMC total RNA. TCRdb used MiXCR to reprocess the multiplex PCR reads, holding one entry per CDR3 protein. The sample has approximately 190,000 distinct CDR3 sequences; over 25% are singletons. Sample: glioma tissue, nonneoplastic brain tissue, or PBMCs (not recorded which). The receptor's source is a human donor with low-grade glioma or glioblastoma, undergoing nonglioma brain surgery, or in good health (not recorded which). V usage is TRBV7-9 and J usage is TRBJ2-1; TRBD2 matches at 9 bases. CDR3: CASSPRGLAFRQFF. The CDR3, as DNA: TGTGCCAGCAGCCCACGGGGACTAGCTTTTCGTCAGTTCTTC.